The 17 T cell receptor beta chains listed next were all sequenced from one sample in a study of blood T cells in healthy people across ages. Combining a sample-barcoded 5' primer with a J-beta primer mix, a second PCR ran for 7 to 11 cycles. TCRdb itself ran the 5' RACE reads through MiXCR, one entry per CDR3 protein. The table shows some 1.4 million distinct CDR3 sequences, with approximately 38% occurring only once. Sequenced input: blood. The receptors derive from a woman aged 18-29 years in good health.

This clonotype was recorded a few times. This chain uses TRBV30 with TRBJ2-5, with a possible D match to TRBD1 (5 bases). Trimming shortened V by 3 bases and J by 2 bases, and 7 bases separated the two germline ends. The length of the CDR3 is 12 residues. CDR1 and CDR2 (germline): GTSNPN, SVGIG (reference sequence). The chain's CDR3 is CAWRTVQETQYF. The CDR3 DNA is TGTGCCTGGAGGACAGTTCAAGAGACCCAGTACTTC.

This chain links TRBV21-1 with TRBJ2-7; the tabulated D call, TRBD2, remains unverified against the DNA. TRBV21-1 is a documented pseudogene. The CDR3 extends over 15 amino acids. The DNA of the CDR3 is TGTGCCAGCAGAAGAAGCGGGAGGACTAGCTACGAGCAGTACTTC. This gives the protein CASRRSGRTSYEQYF.

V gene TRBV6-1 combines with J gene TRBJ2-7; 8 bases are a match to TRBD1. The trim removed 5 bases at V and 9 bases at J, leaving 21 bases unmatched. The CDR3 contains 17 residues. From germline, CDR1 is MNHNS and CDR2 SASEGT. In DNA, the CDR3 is TGTGCCAGCAGTCCGCCGCCTGGACAGGGCCAGGCCCTTGGGCAGTACTTC. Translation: CASSPPPGQGQALGQYF.

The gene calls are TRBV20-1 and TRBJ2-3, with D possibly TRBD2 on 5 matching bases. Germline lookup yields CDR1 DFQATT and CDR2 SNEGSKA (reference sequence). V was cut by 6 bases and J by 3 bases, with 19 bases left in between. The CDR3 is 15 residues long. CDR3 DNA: TGCAGTGCCGTTGTGTTTACTAGAGGTACAGATACGCAGTATTTT. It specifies CSAVVFTRGTDTQYF.

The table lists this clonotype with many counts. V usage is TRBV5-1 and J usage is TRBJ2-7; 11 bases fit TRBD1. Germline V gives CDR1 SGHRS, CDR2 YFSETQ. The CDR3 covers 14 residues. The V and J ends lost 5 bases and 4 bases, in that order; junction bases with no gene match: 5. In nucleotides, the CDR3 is TGCGCCAGCAGACCCGGACAGGGGGCGTACGAGCAGTACTTC. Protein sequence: CASRPGQGAYEQYF.

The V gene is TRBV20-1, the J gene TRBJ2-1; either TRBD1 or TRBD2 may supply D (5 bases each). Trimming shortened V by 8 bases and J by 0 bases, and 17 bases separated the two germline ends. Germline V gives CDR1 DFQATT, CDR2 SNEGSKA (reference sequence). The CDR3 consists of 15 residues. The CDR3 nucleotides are TGCAGTACCCCACCGGCAGGGAGCTCCTACAATGAGCAGTTCTTC. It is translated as CSTPPAGSSYNEQFF.

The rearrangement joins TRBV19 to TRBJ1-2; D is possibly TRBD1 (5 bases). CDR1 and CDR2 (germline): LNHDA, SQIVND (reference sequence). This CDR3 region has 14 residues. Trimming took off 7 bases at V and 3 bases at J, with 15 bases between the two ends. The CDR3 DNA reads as TGTGCCAGTACCCCTGGGGACCGTTACTATGGCTACACCTTC. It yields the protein CASTPGDRYYGYTF.

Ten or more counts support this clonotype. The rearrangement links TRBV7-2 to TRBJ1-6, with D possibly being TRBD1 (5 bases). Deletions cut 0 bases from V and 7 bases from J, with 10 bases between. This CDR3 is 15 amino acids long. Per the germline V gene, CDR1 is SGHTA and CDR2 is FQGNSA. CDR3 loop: CASSLAQGGNSPLHF. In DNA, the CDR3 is TGTGCCAGCAGCTTAGCGCAGGGCGGAAATTCACCCCTCCACTTT.

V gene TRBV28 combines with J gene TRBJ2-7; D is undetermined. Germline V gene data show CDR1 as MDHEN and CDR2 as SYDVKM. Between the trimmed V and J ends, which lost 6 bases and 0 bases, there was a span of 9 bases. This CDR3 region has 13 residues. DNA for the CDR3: TGTGCCAGCAGACTATCTCACTCCTACGAGCAGTACTTC. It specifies CASRLSHSYEQYF.

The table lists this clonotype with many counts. The CDR3 DNA sequence: TGTGCCAGCAGTTCATCTAGCGGGAGTAGGGACAATGAGCAGTACTTC. Protein product: CASSSSSGSRDNEQYF. J is TRBJ2-7 and V is TRBV6-2 or TRBV6-3, with TRBD2 matching over 10 bases. V gave up 4 bases and J gave up 7 bases; unmatched junction bases: 13. From germline, CDR1 is MNHEY and CDR2 SVGEGT. The CDR3 contains 16 residues.

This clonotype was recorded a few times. The CDR3 DNA reads TGTGCCAGCAGTCCTCGGACAGGGGGTATGAACTATGGCTACACCTTC. This translates into CASSPRTGGMNYGYTF. The rearrangement joins TRBV27 to TRBJ1-2; TRBD1 matches 10 bases. The CDR3 has 16 amino acids. Per the germline V gene, CDR1 is MNHEY and CDR2 is SMNVEV (reference sequence). J lost 2 bases, V lost 5 bases, and 8 bases had no gene match.

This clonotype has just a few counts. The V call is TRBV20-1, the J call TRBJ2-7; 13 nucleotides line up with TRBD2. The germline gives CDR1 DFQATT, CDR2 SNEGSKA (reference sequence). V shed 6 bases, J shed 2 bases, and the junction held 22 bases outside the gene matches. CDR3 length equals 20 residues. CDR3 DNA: TGCAGTGCGGAGGGGGGGTCACTAGCGGGAGGGCCGTCAACCACCTACGAGCAGTACTTC. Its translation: CSAEGGSLAGGPSTTYEQYF.

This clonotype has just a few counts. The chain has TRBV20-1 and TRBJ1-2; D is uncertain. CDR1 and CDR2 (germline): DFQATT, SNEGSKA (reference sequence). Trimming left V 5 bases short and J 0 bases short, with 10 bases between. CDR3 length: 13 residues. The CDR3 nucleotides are TGCAGTGCTGACCCGGGAGCTAACTATGGCTACACCTTC. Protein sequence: CSADPGANYGYTF.

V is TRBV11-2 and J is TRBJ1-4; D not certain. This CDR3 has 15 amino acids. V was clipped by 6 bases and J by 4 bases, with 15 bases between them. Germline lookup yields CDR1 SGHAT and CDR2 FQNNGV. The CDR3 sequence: CASSFNSPLNEKLFF. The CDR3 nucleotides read TGTGCCAGCAGTTTTAACAGCCCCCTTAATGAAAAACTGTTTTTT.

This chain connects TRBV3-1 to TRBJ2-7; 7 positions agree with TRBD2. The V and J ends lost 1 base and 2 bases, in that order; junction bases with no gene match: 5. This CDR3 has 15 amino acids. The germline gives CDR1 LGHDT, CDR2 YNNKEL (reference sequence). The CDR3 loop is CASSQAPGGTYEQYF. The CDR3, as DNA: TGTGCCAGCAGCCAAGCACCGGGAGGTACCTACGAGCAGTACTTC.

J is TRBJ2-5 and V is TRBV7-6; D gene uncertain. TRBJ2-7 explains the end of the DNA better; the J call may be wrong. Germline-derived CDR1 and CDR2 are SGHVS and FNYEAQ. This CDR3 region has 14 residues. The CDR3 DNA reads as TGTGCCAGCAGCTTAGAAGCATTTACCTACGAGCAGTACTTC. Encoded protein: CASSLEAFTYEQYF.

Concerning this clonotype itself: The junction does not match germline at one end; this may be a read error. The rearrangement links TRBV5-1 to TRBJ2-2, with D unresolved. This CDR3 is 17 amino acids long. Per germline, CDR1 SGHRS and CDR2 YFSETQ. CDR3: CASSLAANSLNTGELFF. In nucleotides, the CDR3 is TGCGCCAGTAGCTTGGCGGCGAATAGCTTGAACACCGGGGAGCTGTTTTTT.